These T cell receptor beta chains were read from a single sample in a study of blood T cell repertoires in COVID-19. Sequencing was performed with immunoSEQ multiplex PCR; in TCRdb, only in-frame clones are kept and a portion is missing. The table includes over 150,000 clones, 94% detected once. Sequenced material: peripheral blood. Source of these receptors: a man aged 25-40 years with COVID-19, enrolled during active disease. Each CDR3 is given with its conserved first and last residue. The order of the fields is CDR3 length, clone size, D gene, J gene, V gene, CDR3 DNA, CDR3 protein. A D gene is named only where the DNA matches it firmly. Size tells how often a clone was seen (once, few, many) or the class of an expanded clone, and some rows leave it out.

cdr3_length: 12
clone_size: once
d_call: NA
j_call: TRBJ1-1
v_call: TRBV3-1/TRBV3-2
cdr3_nt: TGTGCCAGCAGCCAGGCTCGGGGGGGCGCTTTCTTT
cdr3_aa: CASSQARGGAFF

cdr3_length: 15
clone_size: NA
d_call: TRBD1
j_call: TRBJ1-2
v_call: TRBV6-2/TRBV6-3
cdr3_nt: TGTGCCAGCAGTCTGATGGACAGGGGGTACTATGGCTACACCTTC
cdr3_aa: CASSLMDRGYYGYTF

cdr3_length: 14
clone_size: NA
d_call: NA
j_call: TRBJ2-3
v_call: TRBV30
cdr3_nt: TGTGCCTGGAGAAAGGGGACTAGCACAGATACGCAGTATTTT
cdr3_aa: CAWRKGTSTDTQYF

cdr3_length: 15
clone_size: NA
d_call: NA
j_call: TRBJ1-1
v_call: TRBV19
cdr3_nt: TGTGCCAGTAGTATGATCGGGGTCCTTTACACTGAAGCTTTCTTT
cdr3_aa: CASSMIGVLYTEAFF

cdr3_length: 15
clone_size: NA
d_call: NA
j_call: TRBJ2-5
v_call: TRBV5-4
cdr3_nt: TGTGCCAGCAGCCCGCCGACTGGCCCACCGGAGACCCAGTACTTC
cdr3_aa: CASSPPTGPPETQYF

cdr3_length: 14
clone_size: NA
d_call: TRBD1
j_call: TRBJ1-2
v_call: TRBV5-1
cdr3_nt: TGCGCCAGCAGCCTGGGACAGGGTTTCGATGGCTACACCTTC
cdr3_aa: CASSLGQGFDGYTF

cdr3_length: 14
clone_size: NA
d_call: NA
j_call: TRBJ1-5
v_call: TRBV19
cdr3_nt: TGTGCCAGTACCTCGGGGGGGGGCAATCAGCCCCAGCATTTT
cdr3_aa: CASTSGGGNQPQHF

cdr3_length: 12
clone_size: once
d_call: NA
j_call: TRBJ2-7
v_call: TRBV6-5
cdr3_nt: TGTGCCAGCGGCCGGGGCTCCTACGAGCAGTACTTC
cdr3_aa: CASGRGSYEQYF

cdr3_length: 13
clone_size: NA
d_call: NA
j_call: TRBJ2-7
v_call: TRBV5-4
cdr3_nt: TGTGCCAGCAGCTTGGTCAACTCCTACGAGCAGTACTTC
cdr3_aa: CASSLVNSYEQYF

cdr3_length: 18
clone_size: NA
d_call: NA
j_call: TRBJ1-5
v_call: TRBV7-9
cdr3_nt: TGTGCCAGCAGCTTAGGTTCGACGGGTTACGGGGGTATTCAGCCCCAGCATTTT
cdr3_aa: CASSLGSTGYGGIQPQHF

cdr3_length: 17
clone_size: NA
d_call: TRBD1
j_call: TRBJ1-2
v_call: TRBV4-2
cdr3_nt: TGTGCCAGCAGCCGAGCCGGGACAGGTGGGTTCGGCGAGGGCTACACCTTC
cdr3_aa: CASSRAGTGGFGEGYTF

cdr3_length: 14
clone_size: NA
d_call: NA
j_call: TRBJ2-3
v_call: TRBV6-6
cdr3_nt: TGTGCCAGCCGACTCCTATCTAGCACAGATACGCAGTATTTT
cdr3_aa: CASRLLSSTDTQYF

cdr3_length: 14
clone_size: NA
d_call: TRBD1
j_call: TRBJ2-5
v_call: TRBV18
cdr3_nt: TGTGCCAGCTCACGCGACAGGGGCTCGGAGACCCAGTACTTC
cdr3_aa: CASSRDRGSETQYF

cdr3_length: 16
clone_size: NA
d_call: NA
j_call: TRBJ1-2
v_call: TRBV9
cdr3_nt: TGTGCCAGCAGCGGACCCGGGACACTCCAGAACTATGGCTACACCTTC
cdr3_aa: CASSGPGTLQNYGYTF

cdr3_length: 13
clone_size: NA
d_call: NA
j_call: TRBJ1-2
v_call: TRBV19
cdr3_nt: TGTGCCAGTAGTACCGCGGACATTGGCGGCTACACCTTC
cdr3_aa: CASSTADIGGYTF

cdr3_length: 13
clone_size: NA
d_call: TRBD1
j_call: TRBJ1-5
v_call: TRBV29-1
cdr3_nt: TGCAGCGTTCAGGGGACAGGGAATCAGCCCCAGCATTTT
cdr3_aa: CSVQGTGNQPQHF

cdr3_length: 14
clone_size: NA
d_call: NA
j_call: TRBJ1-1
v_call: TRBV19
cdr3_nt: TGTGCCAGTAGTATTACAGGGACCAACACTGAAGCTTTCTTT
cdr3_aa: CASSITGTNTEAFF

cdr3_length: 12
clone_size: NA
d_call: NA
j_call: TRBJ1-5
v_call: TRBV12-3/TRBV12-4
cdr3_nt: TGTGCCAGCAGCTCATTTGAGCAGCCCCAGCATTTT
cdr3_aa: CASSSFEQPQHF

cdr3_length: 15
clone_size: NA
d_call: NA
j_call: TRBJ1-1
v_call: TRBV3-1/TRBV3-2
cdr3_nt: TGTGCCAGCAGCCAAGGAGCAGGGTGGAACACTGAAGCTTTCTTT
cdr3_aa: CASSQGAGWNTEAFF

cdr3_length: 17
clone_size: NA
d_call: TRBD2
j_call: TRBJ2-7
v_call: TRBV12-5
cdr3_nt: TGTGCTAGTGGTTTGGTATTCCGGGGGGGGGCTCCCCACGAGCAGTACTTC
cdr3_aa: CASGLVFRGGAPHEQYF

cdr3_length: 16
clone_size: NA
d_call: NA
j_call: TRBJ1-4
v_call: TRBV19
cdr3_nt: TGTGCCAGTAGTCCTTCCGACTCCTCCCTAGATGAAAAACTGTTTTTT
cdr3_aa: CASSPSDSSLDEKLFF

cdr3_length: 13
clone_size: NA
d_call: TRBD1
j_call: TRBJ1-1
v_call: TRBV5-6
cdr3_nt: TGTGCCAGCAGCTTGGTCAGGGGGACTGAAGCTTTCTTT
cdr3_aa: CASSLVRGTEAFF

cdr3_length: 20
clone_size: NA
d_call: NA
j_call: TRBJ1-1
v_call: TRBV21-1
cdr3_nt: TGTGCCAGCAGCCTCCGGGACAGGGGGACCACTGGAGCCTTGAACACTGAAGCTTTCTTT
cdr3_aa: CASSLRDRGTTGALNTEAFF

cdr3_length: 15
clone_size: NA
d_call: TRBD1
j_call: TRBJ1-6
v_call: TRBV4-1
cdr3_nt: TGCGCCAGCAGCCAAGAAGGGACAGTAAATTCACCCCTCCACTTT
cdr3_aa: CASSQEGTVNSPLHF

cdr3_length: 14
clone_size: few
d_call: NA
j_call: TRBJ1-1
v_call: TRBV2
cdr3_nt: TGTGCCAGCAGGGCAGCGCAGCTGAACACTGAAGCTTTCTTT
cdr3_aa: CASRAAQLNTEAFF

cdr3_length: 14
clone_size: NA
d_call: TRBD1
j_call: TRBJ2-7
v_call: TRBV6-5
cdr3_nt: TGTGCCAGTTTTCCGGGACAGGGAGTCTACGAGCAGTACTTC
cdr3_aa: CASFPGQGVYEQYF

cdr3_length: 15
clone_size: NA
d_call: TRBD1
j_call: TRBJ1-3
v_call: TRBV7-9
cdr3_nt: TGTGCCAGCAGCCTAACGACAGGGACAGGAAACACCATATATTTT
cdr3_aa: CASSLTTGTGNTIYF

cdr3_length: 14
clone_size: NA
d_call: TRBD2
j_call: TRBJ2-3
v_call: TRBV7-9
cdr3_nt: TGTGCCAGCAGCCCGGGACTAGCGGGAGATACGCAGTATTTT
cdr3_aa: CASSPGLAGDTQYF

cdr3_length: 17
clone_size: NA
d_call: TRBD1
j_call: TRBJ1-4
v_call: TRBV5-1
cdr3_nt: TGCGCCAGCAGCGCAGGACAGGGAGGAGGAACTAATGAAAAACTGTTTTTT
cdr3_aa: CASSAGQGGGTNEKLFF

cdr3_length: 16
clone_size: NA
d_call: TRBD2
j_call: TRBJ2-1
v_call: TRBV27
cdr3_nt: TGTGCCAGCAGCGACCTACTAGCGGGGCCAAACAATGAGCAGTTCTTC
cdr3_aa: CASSDLLAGPNNEQFF

cdr3_length: 14
clone_size: NA
d_call: TRBD1
j_call: TRBJ1-2
v_call: TRBV24-1
cdr3_nt: TGTGCCACCAGTGACAGAGACAGGGGCTATGGCTACACCTTC
cdr3_aa: CATSDRDRGYGYTF

cdr3_length: 14
clone_size: NA
d_call: NA
j_call: TRBJ2-5
v_call: TRBV5-1
cdr3_nt: TGCGCCAGCAGTTCTCCGGGACTTGGGGAGACCCAGTACTTC
cdr3_aa: CASSSPGLGETQYF

cdr3_length: 14
clone_size: NA
d_call: NA
j_call: TRBJ1-5
v_call: TRBV9
cdr3_nt: TGTGCCAGCAGCGTAGATCTAGGGGATCAGCCCCAGCATTTT
cdr3_aa: CASSVDLGDQPQHF